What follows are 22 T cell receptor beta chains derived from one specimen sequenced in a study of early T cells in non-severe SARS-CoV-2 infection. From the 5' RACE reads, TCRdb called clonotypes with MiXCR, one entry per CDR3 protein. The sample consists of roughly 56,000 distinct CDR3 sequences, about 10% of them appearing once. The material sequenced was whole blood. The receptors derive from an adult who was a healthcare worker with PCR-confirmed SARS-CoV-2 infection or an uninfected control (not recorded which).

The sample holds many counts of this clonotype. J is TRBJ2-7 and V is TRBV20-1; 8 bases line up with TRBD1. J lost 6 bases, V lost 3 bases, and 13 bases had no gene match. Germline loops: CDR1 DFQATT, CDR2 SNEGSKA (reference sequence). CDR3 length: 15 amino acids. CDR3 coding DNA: TGCAGTGCTAGGTCAGGGACAGGCGGACCTTTCGAGCAGTACTTC. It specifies CSARSGTGGPFEQYF.

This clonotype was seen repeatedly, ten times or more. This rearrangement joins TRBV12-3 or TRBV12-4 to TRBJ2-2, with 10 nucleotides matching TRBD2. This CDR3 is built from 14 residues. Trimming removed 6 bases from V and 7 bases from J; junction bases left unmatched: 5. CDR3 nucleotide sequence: TGTGCCAGCAGCCCTAGCGGGAGCGGCGGGGAGCTGTTTTTT. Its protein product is CASSPSGSGGELFF.

CDR3 residues: CASSLRQNSDTQYF. The DNA of the CDR3 is TGTGCCAGCAGTTTGCGGCAGAACTCCGATACGCAGTATTTT. The rearrangement joins TRBV12-3 or TRBV12-4 to TRBJ2-3; D remains unclear. The CDR3 runs to 14 residues. V lost 3 bases and J 6 bases, leaving 13 bases between the germline ends.

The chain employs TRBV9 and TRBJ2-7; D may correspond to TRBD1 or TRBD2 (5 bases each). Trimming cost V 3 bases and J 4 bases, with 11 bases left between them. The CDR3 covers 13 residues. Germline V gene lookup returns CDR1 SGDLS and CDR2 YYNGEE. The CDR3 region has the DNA TGTGCCAGCAGCGGAGGGGTCGTATACGAGCAGTACTTC. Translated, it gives CASSGGVVYEQYF.

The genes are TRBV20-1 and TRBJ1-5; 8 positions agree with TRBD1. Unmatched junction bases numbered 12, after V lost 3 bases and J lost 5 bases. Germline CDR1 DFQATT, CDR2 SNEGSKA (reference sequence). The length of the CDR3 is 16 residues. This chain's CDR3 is CSARVKGTGTHQPQHF. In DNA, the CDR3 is TGCAGTGCTAGGGTAAAAGGGACAGGAACGCATCAGCCCCAGCATTTT.

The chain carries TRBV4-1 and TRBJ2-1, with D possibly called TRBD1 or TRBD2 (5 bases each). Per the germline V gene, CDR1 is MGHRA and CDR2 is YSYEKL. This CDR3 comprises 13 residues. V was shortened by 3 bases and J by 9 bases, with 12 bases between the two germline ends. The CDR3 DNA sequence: TGCGCCAGCAGCCAGAACGGGGCCGTTGAGCAGTTCTTC. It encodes CASSQNGAVEQFF.

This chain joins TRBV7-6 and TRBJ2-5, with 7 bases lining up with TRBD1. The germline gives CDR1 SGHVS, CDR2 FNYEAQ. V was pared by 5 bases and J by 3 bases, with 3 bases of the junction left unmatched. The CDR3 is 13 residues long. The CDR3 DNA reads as TGTGCCAGCAGCATGGACAGGAAAGAGACCCAGTACTTC. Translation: CASSMDRKETQYF.

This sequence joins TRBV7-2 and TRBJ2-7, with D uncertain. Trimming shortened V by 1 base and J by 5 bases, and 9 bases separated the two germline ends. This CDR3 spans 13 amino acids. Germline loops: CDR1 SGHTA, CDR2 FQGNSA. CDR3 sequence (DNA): TGTGCCAGCAGCTTAGGAGGCAGCAACGAGCAGTACTTC. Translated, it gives CASSLGGSNEQYF.

Here the CDR3 DNA reads TGTGCCAGCAGCGTAGGGGTTGATAGCACAGATACGCAGTATTTT. Protein sequence: CASSVGVDSTDTQYF. This chain uses TRBV9 with TRBJ2-3; no reliable D call. The CDR3 consists of 15 residues. CDR1 is SGDLS, CDR2 YYNGEE, per germline. The ends were cut back, 0 bases at V and 0 bases at J, with 8 bases in the middle.

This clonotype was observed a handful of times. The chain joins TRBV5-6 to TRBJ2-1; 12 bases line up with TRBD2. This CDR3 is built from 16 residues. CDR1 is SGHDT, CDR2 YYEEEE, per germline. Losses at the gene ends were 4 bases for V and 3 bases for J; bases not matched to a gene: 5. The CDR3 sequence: CASSALGLAGYNEQFF. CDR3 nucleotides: TGTGCCAGCAGCGCTCTGGGACTAGCGGGCTACAATGAGCAGTTCTTC.

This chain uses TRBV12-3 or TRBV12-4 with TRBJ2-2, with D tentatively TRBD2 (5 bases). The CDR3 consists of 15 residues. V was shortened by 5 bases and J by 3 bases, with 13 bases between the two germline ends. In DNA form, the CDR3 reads TGTGCCAGCAGTGCCAGCGGCAGATACACCGGGGAGCTGTTTTTT. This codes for CASSASGRYTGELFF.

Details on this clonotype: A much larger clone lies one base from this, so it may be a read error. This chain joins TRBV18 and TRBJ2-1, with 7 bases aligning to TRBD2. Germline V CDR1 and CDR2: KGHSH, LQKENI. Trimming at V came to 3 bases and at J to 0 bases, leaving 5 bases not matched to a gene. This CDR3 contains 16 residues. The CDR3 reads CASSPPQRGSYNEQFF. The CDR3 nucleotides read TGTGCCAGCTCACCTCCTCAGCGGGGCTCCTACAATGAGCAGTTCTTC.

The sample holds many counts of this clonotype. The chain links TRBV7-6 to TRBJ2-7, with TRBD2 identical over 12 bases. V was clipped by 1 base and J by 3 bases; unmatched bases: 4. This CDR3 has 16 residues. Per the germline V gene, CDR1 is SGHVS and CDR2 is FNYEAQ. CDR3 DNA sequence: TGTGCCAGCAGCTTAGGACTAGCGGGAGAGAACTACGAGCAGTACTTC. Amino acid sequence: CASSLGLAGENYEQYF.

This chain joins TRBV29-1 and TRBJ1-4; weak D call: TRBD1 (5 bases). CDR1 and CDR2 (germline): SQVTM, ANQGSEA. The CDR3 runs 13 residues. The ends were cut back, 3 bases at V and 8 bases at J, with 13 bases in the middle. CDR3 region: CSVEGELGEKLFF. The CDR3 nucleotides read TGCAGCGTTGAGGGGGAGTTGGGCGAAAAACTGTTTTTT.

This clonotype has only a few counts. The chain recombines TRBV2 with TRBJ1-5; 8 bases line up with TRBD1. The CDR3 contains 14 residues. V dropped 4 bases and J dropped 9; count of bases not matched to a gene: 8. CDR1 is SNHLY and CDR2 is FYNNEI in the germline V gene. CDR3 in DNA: TGTGCCAGCAGTGTTGGACAGGGATTCGGGCCCCAGCATTTT. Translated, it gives CASSVGQGFGPQHF.

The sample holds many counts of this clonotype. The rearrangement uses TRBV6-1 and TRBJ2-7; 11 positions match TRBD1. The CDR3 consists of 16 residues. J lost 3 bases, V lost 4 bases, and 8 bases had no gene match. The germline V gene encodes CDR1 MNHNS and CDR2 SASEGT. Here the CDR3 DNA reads TGTGCCAGCAGTGGCCCTTCCGGGACAGGGGGCTACGAGCAGTACTTC. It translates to CASSGPSGTGGYEQYF.

The CDR3 here is CASRRAGESYEQYF. The CDR3 DNA follows: TGCGCCAGTCGCAGGGCGGGAGAAAGCTACGAGCAGTACTTC. This rearrangement joins TRBV10-2 to TRBJ2-7; 7 bases line up with TRBD2. The junction had 11 bases not matched to a gene; V was cut back by 9 bases and J by 3 bases. Per germline, CDR1 WSHSY and CDR2 SAAADI. The CDR3 loop spans 14 amino acids.

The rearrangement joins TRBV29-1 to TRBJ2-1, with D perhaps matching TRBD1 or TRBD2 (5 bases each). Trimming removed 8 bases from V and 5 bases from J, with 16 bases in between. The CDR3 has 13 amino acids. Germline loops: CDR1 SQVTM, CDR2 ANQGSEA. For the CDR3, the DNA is TGCAGCCTTCAAGGGCCGGGGCACAATGAGCAGTTCTTC. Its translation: CSLQGPGHNEQFF.

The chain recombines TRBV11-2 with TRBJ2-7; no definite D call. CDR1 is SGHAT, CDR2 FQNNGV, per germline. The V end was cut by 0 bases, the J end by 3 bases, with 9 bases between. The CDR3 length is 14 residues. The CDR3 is CASSLDGPDYEQYF. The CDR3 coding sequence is TGTGCCAGCAGCTTAGATGGGCCAGACTACGAGCAGTACTTC. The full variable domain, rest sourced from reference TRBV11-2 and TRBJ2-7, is EAGVAQSPRYKIIEKRQSVAFWCNPISGHATLYWYQQILGQGPKLLIQFQNNGVVDDSQLPKDRFSAERLKGVDSTLKIQPAKLEDSAVYLCASSLDGPDYEQYFGPGTRLTVT.

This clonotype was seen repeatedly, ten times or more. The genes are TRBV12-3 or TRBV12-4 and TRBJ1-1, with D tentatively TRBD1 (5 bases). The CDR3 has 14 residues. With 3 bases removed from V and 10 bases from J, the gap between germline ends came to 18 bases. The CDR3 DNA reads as TGTGCCAGCAGTTTGGACCCGGGACCTCCGACAGCTTTCTTT. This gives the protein CASSLDPGPPTAFF.

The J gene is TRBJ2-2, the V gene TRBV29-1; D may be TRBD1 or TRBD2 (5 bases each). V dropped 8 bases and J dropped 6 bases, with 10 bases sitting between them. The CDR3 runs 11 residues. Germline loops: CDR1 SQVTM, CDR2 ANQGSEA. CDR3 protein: CSHWGSGELFF. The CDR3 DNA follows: TGCAGCCATTGGGGGTCCGGGGAGCTGTTTTTT.

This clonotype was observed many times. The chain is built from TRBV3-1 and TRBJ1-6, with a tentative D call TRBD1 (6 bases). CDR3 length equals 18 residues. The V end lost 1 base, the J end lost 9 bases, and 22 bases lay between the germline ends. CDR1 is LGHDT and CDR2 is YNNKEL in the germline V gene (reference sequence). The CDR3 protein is CASSQASRGLQKSSPLHF. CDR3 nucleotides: TGTGCCAGCAGCCAAGCTAGCAGGGGACTTCAGAAGAGTTCACCCCTCCACTTT.